This T cell receptor beta chain was identified during a study of blood T cell repertoires in COVID-19. Generated by immunoSEQ multiplex PCR, the TCRdb table keeps only in-frame clones and is missing some. The sample includes 100,000 to 150,000 clones, more than 75% of them seen just once. Trimming cost V 1 base and J 4 bases, with 11 bases left between them. Germline loops: CDR1 MNHNS, CDR2 SASEGT. This CDR3 contains 15 residues. Specimen: peripheral blood. The chain combines TRBV6-1 with TRBJ2-1, with TRBD1 as a possible D gene (5 bases). The TCR originated in a man in his sixties with acute or convalescent COVID-19. In nucleotides, the CDR3 is TGTGCCAGCAGTGAAGTAGACAGCGTTTACAATGAGCAGTTCTTC. Residues: CASSEVDSVYNEQFF.